Here is one TCR beta chain with its context. This entry belongs to a study of blood T cell repertoires in COVID-19. About the research overall: COVID-19 samples collected from the United States, Italy and Spain covered acute and convalescent phases. Nucleic acid was either cDNA or gDNA, and it came from T cells, B-cell-depleted T cells, or PBMCs.

In germline, CDR1 is SGHTA, CDR2 FQGNSA. The CDR3 totals 14 residues. Trimming at V came to 4 bases and at J to 10 bases, leaving 10 bases not matched to a gene. Original processing methods: It was from reference gene primer amplification that nucleated cell counts were estimated. Sequenced by immunoSEQ multiplex PCR; TCRdb stores in-frame clones only, minus some. Clonal size and the V and J genes are those of that table, whereas D and trimming came from the DNA. Among 90,000 to 120,000 clones, less than 90% were seen once, and the ten largest hold approximately 5%. Sample: peripheral blood. The receptor was isolated from a human donor in a cohort sampled during active COVID-19. The gene calls are TRBV7-2 and TRBJ2-3, with 8 positions matching TRBD2. Here the CDR3 DNA reads TGTGCCAGCAGCTGGCGGGGGGAAGTAGAGGCGCAGTATTTT. Translating gives CASSWRGEVEAQYF.